The T cell receptor (beta chain) described here comes from a study of T-cell memory formation after mild COVID-19. Findings and limits, study-wide: Later expanders leaned CD4+, whereas clones that contracted between day 15 and 85 were balanced CD4/CD8.

This clonotype was found a few times. What it binds is not known. The V end lost 3 bases, the J end lost 1 base, and 22 bases lay between the germline ends. Germline V gene sequence: CDR1 SGDLS, CDR2 YYNGEE. CDR3 size: 19 residues. Each CDR3 protein gets one entry after TCRdb re-called the 5' RACE reads with MiXCR. Of about 560,000 distinct CDR3 sequences in the sample, less than 25% were seen once. This TCR came from an adult woman who had mild COVID-19 (a few samples of this study predate the infection). Cell type and time point are not known. This chain joins TRBV9 and TRBJ2-2, with D possibly TRBD1 on 5 matching bases. The material sequenced was PBMCs or a T cell subset sorted from them (not recorded which). The CDR3 sequence is CASSAARGGRARNTGELFF. The CDR3 region has the DNA TGTGCCAGCAGCGCAGCTAGGGGTGGCAGGGCGAGGAACACCGGGGAGCTGTTTTTT.